This is a list of T cell receptor beta chains from one sample in a study of response to subunit inactivated influenza vaccine. MiXCR, run by TCRdb on the RT-PCR reads, gives a single entry per CDR3 protein. The sample lists more than 450,000 distinct CDR3 sequences; 11% were seen once. These data were likewise used in another study, on T cells expressing NK-cell markers.

The starting material was PBMCs from blood, obtained on the day of vaccination. All receptors derive from a man between 50 and 59 years old who received an inactivated influenza vaccine. CDR3s include the opening cysteine and the closing phenylalanine or tryptophan. A D gene is named only where the DNA matches it firmly. Part of the rows lack a size; the others show once, few, many or a class for expanded clones.

TRBV12-3/TRBV12-4	.	few	TRBJ2-2	CASSLSERGELFF	TGTGCCAGCAGTTTATCGGAGCGGGGGGAGCTGTTTTTT
TRBV20-1	TRBD2	.	TRBJ2-1	CSAMPGTSGRYNEQFF	TGCAGTGCCATGCCGGGAACTAGCGGCCGCTACAATGAGCAGTTCTTC
TRBV19	.	few	TRBJ2-3	CASSIRARGTDTQYF	TGTGCCAGTAGTATACGGGCTAGGGGCACAGATACGCAGTATTTT
TRBV27	TRBD2	.	TRBJ2-2	CASSLSRLAGGPSGELFF	TGTGCCAGCAGTTTATCGCGACTAGCGGGAGGGCCTTCCGGGGAGCTGTTTTTT
TRBV7-9	.	few	TRBJ1-2	CASSLGVKRDTF	TGTGCCAGCAGCTTAGGTGTTAAAAGGGACACCTTC
TRBV5-1	.	few	TRBJ1-1	CASSHDGGNTEAFF	TGCGCCAGCAGCCATGATGGGGGAAACACTGAAGCTTTCTTT
TRBV6-2/TRBV6-3	.	.	TRBJ1-2	CASSSISGSNYGYTF	TGTGCCAGCAGTTCCATCAGCGGCTCTAACTATGGCTACACCTTC
TRBV7-2	.	many	TRBJ2-7	CASSYMDRTYEQYF	TGTGCCAGCAGCTACATGGACAGAACCTACGAGCAGTACTTC
TRBV30	TRBD1	.	TRBJ2-2	CAGRQGGNTGELFF	TGTGCCGGACGACAGGGCGGGAACACCGGGGAGCTGTTTTTT
TRBV3-1	TRBD2	few	TRBJ2-7	CASSPGLAGGPLEQYF	TGTGCCAGCAGCCCTGGACTAGCGGGGGGGCCGCTGGAGCAGTACTTC
TRBV12-3/TRBV12-4	.	many	TRBJ2-5	CASGIVETQYF	TGTGCCAGCGGGATAGTAGAGACCCAGTACTTC
TRBV6-2/TRBV6-3	.	.	TRBJ2-1	CASSYWQEQFF	TGTGCCAGCAGTTACTGGCAGGAGCAGTTCTTC
TRBV7-9	.	few	TRBJ2-1	CASSLDRRALYNEQFF	TGTGCCAGCAGCTTAGATCGGAGGGCCCTCTACAATGAGCAGTTCTTC
TRBV3-1	.	few	TRBJ1-6	CASSPAVGYNSPLHF	TGTGCCAGCAGCCCCGCGGTTGGCTATAATTCACCCCTCCACTTT
TRBV20-1	.	few	TRBJ2-3	CSASRTLNTDTQYF	TGCAGTGCTAGCAGGACTCTGAACACAGATACGCAGTATTTT
TRBV20-1	.	.	TRBJ2-3	CSAPRTAWGDTQYF	TGCAGTGCTCCGCGGACAGCCTGGGGAGATACGCAGTATTTT
TRBV5-1	TRBD1	few	TRBJ2-7	CASSLETGGFYEQYF	TGCGCCAGCAGCTTGGAGACAGGGGGCTTCTACGAGCAGTACTTC
TRBV7-2	.	.	TRBJ2-7	CASSLARGPWVSEQYF	TGTGCCAGCAGCTTAGCTCGGGGCCCCTGGGTAAGCGAGCAGTACTTC
TRBV6-1	.	many	TRBJ2-5	CASSENREETQYF	TGTGCCAGCAGCGAGAACAGGGAAGAGACCCAGTACTTC
TRBV5-1	.	.	TRBJ2-1	CASSPLSSLEQFF	TGCGCCAGCAGCCCCCTGAGCAGCTTGGAGCAGTTCTTC
TRBV29-1	.	many	TRBJ2-5	CSVRRTFQETQYF	TGCAGCGTCCGTCGGACATTCCAAGAGACCCAGTACTTC
TRBV20-1	.	.	TRBJ2-7	CSARPADNYEQYF	TGCAGTGCCCGCCCGGCAGATAACTACGAGCAGTACTTC
TRBV7-9	.	few	TRBJ2-1	CASSSSAGQFF	TGTGCCAGCAGCTCTAGCGCTGGGCAGTTCTTC
TRBV4-1	.	many	TRBJ2-1	CASSPRQRSANNEQFF	TGCGCCAGCAGCCCTAGACAGCGGTCGGCGAACAATGAGCAGTTCTTC
TRBV20-1	TRBD2	.	TRBJ2-7	CSARGLAGGSAYEQYF	TGCAGTGCTAGGGGACTAGCGGGGGGTTCCGCCTACGAGCAGTACTTC
TRBV20-1	TRBD2	.	TRBJ2-7	CSARGFISLRESGEQYF	TGCAGTGCTAGAGGTTTTATAAGTTTGCGGGAGTCGGGTGAGCAGTACTTC
TRBV7-9	.	.	TRBJ2-2	CASNLGVSSGELFF	TGTGCCAGCAACCTCGGCGTCTCGTCCGGGGAGCTGTTTTTT
TRBV28	.	few	TRBJ1-4	CASSLSEGWGEKLFF	TGTGCCAGCAGTTTATCGGAGGGCTGGGGTGAAAAACTGTTTTTT
TRBV10-3	.	many	TRBJ2-1	CAISDVTGTDEQFF	TGTGCCATCAGTGATGTTACAGGGACGGATGAGCAGTTCTTC
TRBV20-1	TRBD2	.	TRBJ2-1	CSASSRRGVSYNEQFF	TGCAGTGCCAGTTCTCGGCGGGGGGTTTCCTACAATGAGCAGTTCTTC
TRBV7-9	.	.	TRBJ2-1	CASSQPGNHEQFF	TGTGCCAGCAGCCAACCAGGGAACCATGAGCAGTTCTTC
TRBV2	TRBD1	.	TRBJ1-2	CASLGQGGGGYTF	TGTGCCAGCCTGGGACAGGGGGGAGGCGGCTACACCTTC
TRBV7-9	TRBD2	.	TRBJ2-1	CASSLLVAGLFNEQFF	TGTGCCAGCAGCTTACTAGTAGCGGGCCTTTTCAATGAGCAGTTCTTC
TRBV3-1	.	few	TRBJ2-5	CASSQDPTSQETQYF	TGTGCCAGCAGCCAAGATCCGACCAGCCAAGAGACCCAGTACTTC
TRBV20-1	TRBD1	.	TRBJ2-2	CSVRPGTVGGELFF	TGCAGTGTTCGACCCGGGACAGTAGGCGGGGAGCTGTTTTTT
TRBV9	.	few	TRBJ1-1	CASSAQGVGTEAFF	TGTGCCAGCAGCGCACAGGGTGTCGGCACTGAAGCTTTCTTT
TRBV5-1	.	many	TRBJ1-2	CASSLDAPGYTF	TGCGCCAGCAGCTTGGATGCACCTGGCTACACCTTC
TRBV29-1	.	medium-sized	TRBJ2-2	CSVEFRLGNTGELFF	TGCAGCGTTGAATTCCGACTAGGGAACACCGGGGAGCTGTTTTTT
TRBV5-1	.	many	TRBJ1-6	CASSLVGRRYNSPLHF	TGCGCCAGCAGCTTGGTAGGCAGAAGATATAATTCACCCCTCCACTTT
TRBV10-3	.	few	TRBJ2-7	CAISEPESYEQYF	TGTGCCATCAGTGAGCCCGAGTCGTACGAGCAGTACTTC
TRBV20-1	.	few	TRBJ1-2	CSAPPDGGYGYTF	TGCAGTGCCCCTCCGGACGGAGGCTATGGCTACACCTTC
TRBV7-2	.	.	TRBJ2-5	CASSFGFRETQYF	TGTGCCAGCAGCTTCGGGTTCCGGGAGACCCAGTACTTC
TRBV5-1	.	few	TRBJ2-7	CASSLETGSFFYEQYF	TGCGCCAGCAGCTTGGAAACAGGGTCCTTTTTCTACGAGCAGTACTTC
TRBV2	TRBD2	.	TRBJ2-7	CAGRTSGSYEQYF	TGTGCCGGCAGGACTAGCGGGAGCTACGAGCAGTACTTC
TRBV7-2	TRBD1	.	TRBJ2-7	CASSFRDRSTYEQYF	TGTGCCAGCAGCTTCCGGGACAGGTCGACCTACGAGCAGTACTTC
TRBV2	.	.	TRBJ2-1	CASSVMAFNEQFF	TGTGCCAGCAGTGTCATGGCCTTCAATGAGCAGTTCTTC
TRBV5-5	.	.	TRBJ2-7	CASSLTWGRGAHEQYF	TGTGCCAGCAGCTTGACCTGGGGACGGGGGGCCCACGAGCAGTACTTC
TRBV5-1	TRBD2	.	TRBJ2-7	CASSLWTSDYEQYF	TGCGCCAGCAGCCTATGGACTAGCGACTACGAGCAGTACTTC
TRBV28	.	few	TRBJ1-2	CASSFGRPNYGYTF	TGTGCCAGCAGTTTTGGACGGCCGAACTATGGCTACACCTTC
TRBV7-9	TRBD1	few	TRBJ2-7	CASTSLGTGGNYEQYF	TGTGCCAGCACCTCCCTGGGGACAGGGGGCAACTACGAGCAGTACTTC
TRBV12-3/TRBV12-4	TRBD2	few	TRBJ2-1	CASTFLAGTNNEQFF	TGTGCCAGCACTTTCCTAGCGGGCACAAACAATGAGCAGTTCTTC
TRBV5-1	.	.	TRBJ2-1	CASRQKTDYNEQFF	TGCGCCAGCAGACAAAAGACTGATTACAATGAGCAGTTCTTC